These 20 T cell receptor beta chains originate from one sample sequenced in a study of CD8 T cells in Susac syndrome. RNA in amounts of about 0.5 to 1 ug was reverse transcribed with random hexamers. TCRdb re-analysed the immunoSEQ multiplex PCR reads in MiXCR, keeping a single row per CDR3 protein. The sample lists under 95,000 distinct CDR3 sequences, just under 95% occurring once. Sequencing was done on a sample of CD4+ T cells from PBMCs. The receptors derive from a human donor with Susac syndrome.

The chain uses TRBV12-3 or TRBV12-4 and TRBJ1-6, with D hard to call. V shed 6 bases and J shed 7 bases, with 10 bases lying between them. The CDR3 has 13 amino acids. The CDR3 sequence: CASSSGINSPLHF. The CDR3 DNA reads TGTGCCAGCAGCTCCGGGATAAATTCACCCCTCCACTTT.

This sequence joins TRBV20-1 and TRBJ2-7; TRBD2 matches at 8 bases. The CDR3 is made up of 14 amino acids. Germline V lookup: CDR1 DFQATT, CDR2 SNEGSKA (reference sequence). J lost 3 bases, V lost 6 bases, and 10 bases had no gene match. The CDR3 here is CSAGAGTRIYEQYF. The CDR3 DNA reads as TGCAGTGCGGGCGCCGGGACTAGAATCTACGAGCAGTACTTC.

The chain carries TRBV6-2 or TRBV6-3 and TRBJ2-5; no firm D call. Trimming took off 3 bases at V and 4 bases at J, with 15 bases between the two ends. Germline values: CDR1 MNHEY, CDR2 SVGEGT. The CDR3 contains 15 residues. The CDR3 nucleotides read TGTGCCAGCAGTTATGGACGGACGCTAGGAGAGACCCAGTACTTC. It translates to CASSYGRTLGETQYF.

The chain employs TRBV9 and TRBJ2-5; the D is unclear. Trimming took 3 bases from V and 5 from J, leaving 5 bases between them. Germline CDR1 SGDLS, CDR2 YYNGEE. CDR3 length: 11 amino acids. CDR3 sequence reads: CASSAGETQYF. The CDR3 bases are TGTGCCAGCAGCGCCGGGGAGACCCAGTACTTC.

The chain combines TRBV5-1 with TRBJ2-7; tentative D call: TRBD1 (6 bases). CDR1 SGHRS and CDR2 YFSETQ come from the germline V gene. The CDR3 sequence is 15 residues long. V was clipped by 5 bases and J by 1 base, with 16 bases between them. CDR3 protein: CASSLLGDTSYEQYF. The CDR3 region has the DNA TGCGCCAGCAGTCTCTTAGGGGACACATCCTACGAGCAGTACTTC. Full variable domain (outside the CDR3, taken from reference TRBV5-1 and TRBJ2-7): KAGVTQTPRYLIKTRGQQVTLSCSPISGHRSVSWYQQTPGQGLQFLFEYFSETQRNKGNFPGRFSGRQFSNSRSEMNVSTLELGDSALYLCASSLLGDTSYEQYFGPGTRLTVT.

The CDR3 loop reads CASSLGTVDTGELFF. The DNA for the CDR3 is TGCGCCAGCAGCCTCGGGACAGTCGACACCGGGGAGCTGTTTTTT. The chain carries TRBV4-1 and TRBJ2-2, with 7 bases that match TRBD1. V was clipped by 4 bases and J by 3 bases; unmatched bases: 5. This CDR3 spans 15 amino acids. Germline V gene lookup returns CDR1 MGHRA and CDR2 YSYEKL.

The gene calls are TRBV20-1 and TRBJ2-5; possibly TRBD2 for D (7 bases). Germline V lookup: CDR1 DFQATT, CDR2 SNEGSKA (reference sequence). The V and J ends lost 6 bases and 4 bases respectively, with 9 bases between them. The CDR3 has 11 residues. CDR3 in amino acids: CSAAGAETQYF. The CDR3 nucleotides read TGCAGTGCGGCGGGGGCAGAGACCCAGTACTTC.

This clonotype turned up a few times. The rearrangement joins TRBV18 to TRBJ2-7; possible D gene TRBD1, 6 bases. The CDR3 runs 15 residues. CDR1 is KGHSH, CDR2 LQKENI, per germline. V lost 0 bases to trimming and J lost 2 bases, with 11 bases between them. CDR3 sequence (DNA): TGTGCCAGCTCACCACCGGGGGCCAGCACCTACGAGCAGTACTTC. Translated: CASSPPGASTYEQYF.

This sequence joins TRBV20-1 and TRBJ1-2; the match to TRBD1 covers 7 bases. This CDR3 has 13 amino acids. V gave up 3 bases and J gave up 5 bases; unmatched junction bases: 6. The germline gives CDR1 DFQATT, CDR2 SNEGSKA (reference sequence). This chain's CDR3 is CSASEGAAYGYTF. The CDR3 DNA follows: TGCAGTGCTAGCGAGGGGGCGGCATATGGCTACACCTTC.

V gene TRBV14 combines with J gene TRBJ1-1, with D uncertain. Germline V gives CDR1 SGHDN, CDR2 FVKESK. This CDR3 is 13 amino acids long. Deletions cut 4 bases from V and 6 bases from J, with 12 bases between. CDR3 loop: CASSPLTSSEAFF. The CDR3 nucleotides read TGTGCCAGCAGCCCCCTAACCTCTTCTGAAGCTTTCTTT.

This chain joins TRBV7-3 and TRBJ2-3; perhaps TRBD2 as D (7 bases). Germline CDR1 reads SGHTA; CDR2 reads FQGTGA. Between the trimmed V and J ends, which lost 4 bases and 1 base, there was a span of 18 bases. The CDR3 runs 17 residues. CDR3 protein: CASSSDFLGGGTDTQYF. The CDR3 nucleotides are TGTGCCAGCAGCTCAGACTTTTTAGGGGGGGGCACAGATACGCAGTATTTT.

This chain links TRBV30 with TRBJ1-1; D unresolved. Germline CDR1 GTSNPN, CDR2 SVGIG (reference sequence). CDR3 size: 14 residues. V lost 2 bases, J lost 1 base, and 11 bases lay in between. DNA of the CDR3: TGTGCCTGGAGTACTATCGCGGGGAACACTGAAGCTTTCTTT. Protein sequence: CAWSTIAGNTEAFF.

The rearrangement links TRBV7-2 to TRBJ1-2; 7 bases agree with TRBD1. The V segment lost 5 bases and the J segment 1 base; nucleotides outside the gene matches: 7. This CDR3 contains 15 residues. The germline gives CDR1 SGHTA, CDR2 FQGNSA. The CDR3 here is CASSRTGDLNYGYTF. Here the CDR3 DNA reads TGTGCCAGCAGCCGCACAGGGGACCTTAACTATGGCTACACCTTC.

The chain recombines TRBV30 with TRBJ2-1, with D perhaps matching TRBD1 (6 bases). V was shortened by 7 bases and J by 1 base, with 23 bases between the two germline ends. Germline V gene sequence: CDR1 GTSNPN, CDR2 SVGIG (reference sequence). There are 17 residues in the CDR3. The CDR3 is CASPARGQGLSYNEQFF. The CDR3 DNA reads TGTGCCTCCCCGGCAAGAGGGCAGGGGCTGTCCTACAATGAGCAGTTCTTC.

This rearrangement joins TRBV9 to TRBJ1-4, with D maybe TRBD1 (5 bases). The CDR3 length is 15 residues. Germline V CDR1 and CDR2: SGDLS, YYNGEE. Trimming removed 4 bases from V and 8 bases from J, with 18 bases in between. Written as DNA, the CDR3 is TGTGCCAGCAGCCTACTTGGAGGGGCCGGGGAAAAACTGTTTTTT. Translation: CASSLLGGAGEKLFF.

The gene calls are TRBV5-6 and TRBJ2-5; D is perhaps TRBD1 or TRBD2 (5 bases each). V lost 3 bases to trimming and J lost 3 bases, with 12 bases between them. CDR3 length: 14 residues. CDR1 is SGHDT and CDR2 is YYEEEE in the germline V gene. CDR3 sequence (DNA): TGTGCCAGCAGCTCGGGACCGAACGAAGAGACCCAGTACTTC. It specifies CASSSGPNEETQYF. Based on the CDR3 plus reference TRBV5-6 and TRBJ2-5, the full variable domain is DAGVTQSPTHLIKTRGQQVTLRCSPKSGHDTVSWYQQALGQGPQFIFQYYEEEERQRGNFPDRFSGHQFPNYSSELNVNALLLGDSALYLCASSSGPNEETQYFGPGTRLLVL.

The V and J genes are TRBV30 and TRBJ2-5; no clear D. There are 12 residues in the CDR3. Germline-derived CDR1 and CDR2 are GTSNPN and SVGIG (reference sequence). Trimming pared 0 bases from V and 5 bases from J, leaving 7 bases between. In DNA, the CDR3 is TGTGCCTGGAGTGTACTGGAGGAGACCCAGTACTTC. This translates into CAWSVLEETQYF.

This clonotype was picked up one time. The gene calls are TRBV20-1 and TRBJ2-5; tentative D call: TRBD2 (6 bases). Trimming left V 3 bases short and J 4 bases short, with 12 bases between. This CDR3 spans 13 amino acids. Germline lookup yields CDR1 DFQATT and CDR2 SNEGSKA (reference sequence). The CDR3 here is CSASLGGRETQYF. The CDR3 nucleotides read TGCAGTGCTAGTCTGGGGGGAAGAGAGACCCAGTACTTC.

The chain is built from TRBV20-1 and TRBJ1-1; D ambiguous. Trimming left V 7 bases short and J 4 bases short, with 22 bases between. The length of the CDR3 is 15 residues. CDR1 is DFQATT, CDR2 SNEGSKA, per germline (reference sequence). The CDR3 DNA follows: TGCAGTGTTTCCGGGCCCCTGGGGTATAGCACTGAAGCTTTCTTT. It yields the protein CSVSGPLGYSTEAFF.

This clonotype showed up just once. J is TRBJ2-7 and V is TRBV6-6, with D perhaps matching TRBD1 (6 bases). Germline values: CDR1 MNHNY, CDR2 SVGAGI (reference sequence). CDR3 length equals 14 residues. With 7 bases removed from V and 0 bases from J, the gap between germline ends came to 13 bases. The CDR3 DNA follows: TGTGCCAGCACCACCCAGGGGTCCTCCTACGAGCAGTACTTC. As protein: CASTTQGSSYEQYF.